These T cell receptor beta chains were read from a single sample in a study of identical twins. TCRdb re-analysed the 5' RACE reads in MiXCR, keeping a single row per CDR3 protein. The table includes 450,000 or so distinct CDR3 sequences, approximately 24% detected once. The data were also submitted as part of a second study, on T cells expressing NK-cell markers.

The material sequenced was CD4+ T cells sorted from blood. These receptors came from a woman aged 18-29 years in good health. The CDR3 runs from the conserved cysteine through the conserved F or W. The order of the fields is CDR3 DNA, CDR3 protein, V gene, clone size, J gene, D gene. D genes are given only for firm matches. Clone sizes are given selectively: once, few, many, or a class where the clone is expanded.

DNA: TGTGCCAGCAGTTACTCGAGGACCGGGACAGGATACGAGCAGTACTTC
CDR3: CASSYSRTGTGYEQYF
V: TRBV6-5
size: -
J: TRBJ2-7
D: TRBD1

DNA: TGCGCCAGCAGCTTGGCCGATCCTGCGGGAGGGCAGTTCTTC
CDR3: CASSLADPAGGQFF
V: TRBV5-1
size: -
J: TRBJ2-1
D: TRBD2

DNA: TGTGCCATCGGACAGGGTGGCCTCACTCAAACCTACGAGCAGTACTTC
CDR3: CAIGQGGLTQTYEQYF
V: TRBV10-3
size: many
J: TRBJ2-7
D: TRBD1

DNA: TGCGCCAGCAGCTTTAGCGGGAGTGGCACAGATACGCAGTATTTT
CDR3: CASSFSGSGTDTQYF
V: TRBV5-1
size: -
J: TRBJ2-3
D: TRBD2

DNA: TGTGCCAGTAGTTTGGCAGCCAACTATGGCTACACCTTC
CDR3: CASSLAANYGYTF
V: TRBV19
size: many
J: TRBJ1-2
D: -

DNA: TGCGCCAGCTCGGGAGGTAGCCCCCAAGAGACCCAGTACTTC
CDR3: CASSGGSPQETQYF
V: TRBV10-1
size: few
J: TRBJ2-5
D: TRBD2

DNA: TGCGCCAGCAGCTTGGCCGTCGACGGGAGGGTGACAGATACGCAGTATTTT
CDR3: CASSLAVDGRVTDTQYF
V: TRBV5-1
size: once
J: TRBJ2-3
D: TRBD2

DNA: TGCGCCAGCAGCTTGGAGTCGAGAGGGCAAGAGACCCAGTACTTC
CDR3: CASSLESRGQETQYF
V: TRBV5-1
size: once
J: TRBJ2-5
D: -

DNA: TGTGCCAGCAGTTTAAACAGGGTGGGGACCGGGGAGCTGTTTTTT
CDR3: CASSLNRVGTGELFF
V: TRBV12-3/TRBV12-4
size: few
J: TRBJ2-2
D: -

DNA: TGTGCCAGCAGCTTTGGTAGATCTTCGGGCAGGGGGAATCCAGATACGCAGTATTTT
CDR3: CASSFGRSSGRGNPDTQYF
V: TRBV11-1
size: -
J: TRBJ2-3
D: TRBD1

DNA: TGTGCCAGCAGTTACTCGTGGGGCTACGAGCAGTACTTC
CDR3: CASSYSWGYEQYF
V: TRBV6-5
size: -
J: TRBJ2-7
D: -

DNA: TGCAGCGTTGAAGTAGGATCGGGGGGGAGCAACGAGCAGTACTTC
CDR3: CSVEVGSGGSNEQYF
V: TRBV29-1
size: -
J: TRBJ2-7
D: TRBD2

DNA: TGTGCCAGCAGCCCCACAGCAGGGGGCTCTGGAAACACCATATATTTT
CDR3: CASSPTAGGSGNTIYF
V: TRBV4-2
size: -
J: TRBJ1-3
D: TRBD1

DNA: TGTGCCAGCTCACCGTCTGTCGAGACCCAGTACTTC
CDR3: CASSPSVETQYF
V: TRBV18
size: -
J: TRBJ2-5
D: -

DNA: TGCGCCAGCAGCCAAGATATTCGGGGACAGGGGCCGAATAAGAACACCGGGGAGCTGTTTTTT
CDR3: CASSQDIRGQGPNKNTGELFF
V: TRBV4-1
size: -
J: TRBJ2-2
D: TRBD1

DNA: TGCAGTGCTAGGAGAGCGGGAGGCCCCCGAGAGACCCAGTACTTC
CDR3: CSARRAGGPRETQYF
V: TRBV20-1
size: few
J: TRBJ2-5
D: TRBD2

DNA: TGCGCCAGCACCCCGGATCTAGCGGACTACAATGAGCAGTTCTTC
CDR3: CASTPDLADYNEQFF
V: TRBV5-1
size: -
J: TRBJ2-1
D: TRBD2

DNA: TGCGCCAGCAGCTTCCGGAGGGGAGGTACTGAAGCTTTCTTT
CDR3: CASSFRRGGTEAFF
V: TRBV5-1
size: -
J: TRBJ1-1
D: -

DNA: TGTGCCAGCAGCGTTGTGTTCAAAGATACGCAGTATTTT
CDR3: CASSVVFKDTQYF
V: TRBV9
size: few
J: TRBJ2-3
D: -

DNA: TGCGCCAGCAGTGAGCCGCCATTCGAGAAATACTTGGACTTC
CDR3: CASSEPPFEKYLDF
V: TRBV10-2
size: many
J: TRBJ2-1
D: -

DNA: TGTGCCAGCAGCCAAGTAGCGGGACAGGGACCCTCTGGGGCCAACGTCCTGACTTTC
CDR3: CASSQVAGQGPSGANVLTF
V: TRBV3-1
size: -
J: TRBJ2-6
D: -

DNA: TGCGCCAGCAGCTTTCAGGGATCGAATTCACCCCTCCACTTT
CDR3: CASSFQGSNSPLHF
V: TRBV5-1
size: -
J: TRBJ1-6
D: -

DNA: TGCGCCAGCAGCCCTTTCGGCGGCAGTAACACTGAAGCTTTCTTT
CDR3: CASSPFGGSNTEAFF
V: TRBV5-1
size: -
J: TRBJ1-1
D: -

DNA: TGCAGTGCTAGAGATTTAACGGGGGCAGCTGGAAACACCATATATTTT
CDR3: CSARDLTGAAGNTIYF
V: TRBV20-1
size: -
J: TRBJ1-3
D: -

DNA: TGTGCCAGCAGCTTTGCGGGCCTAGCGGTGAACACCGGGGAGCTGTTTTTT
CDR3: CASSFAGLAVNTGELFF
V: TRBV7-2
size: -
J: TRBJ2-2
D: TRBD2

DNA: TGTGCCAGCAGCAAAATGTATGGCCAGGGGGGACTTTTCGGCTCCTACGAGCAGTACTTC
CDR3: CASSKMYGQGGLFGSYEQYF
V: TRBV21-1
size: -
J: TRBJ2-7
D: -

DNA: TGTGCCAGCAGCTTACAGGGAAATAATTCACCCCTCCACTTT
CDR3: CASSLQGNNSPLHF
V: TRBV7-9
size: few
J: TRBJ1-6
D: -

DNA: TGTGCCAGCAGTTTTCTTTCAGGGGGCTTAGCCAACGTCCTGACTTTC
CDR3: CASSFLSGGLANVLTF
V: TRBV27
size: -
J: TRBJ2-6
D: TRBD1

DNA: TGCAGTGCTAGTTATTCGGGCTCAGCCTACGAGCAGTACTTC
CDR3: CSASYSGSAYEQYF
V: TRBV20-1
size: few
J: TRBJ2-7
D: -

DNA: TGCAGCGTTGAGCCGGGACAGGGCCACGAGCAGTACTTC
CDR3: CSVEPGQGHEQYF
V: TRBV29-1
size: few
J: TRBJ2-7
D: TRBD1

DNA: TGTGCCAGCAGTCCCTGGGGGACAGTAAGTGAGCAGTTCTTC
CDR3: CASSPWGTVSEQFF
V: TRBV12-3/TRBV12-4
size: many
J: TRBJ2-1
D: TRBD1

DNA: TGTGCCAGCAACCGGGGGGGAGGGAACACTGAAGCTTTCTTT
CDR3: CASNRGGGNTEAFF
V: TRBV5-6
size: many
J: TRBJ1-1
D: -

DNA: TGTGCCAGCTCACTGGACAGGGAGGTCGAGCAGTACTTC
CDR3: CASSLDREVEQYF
V: TRBV18
size: -
J: TRBJ2-7
D: TRBD1

DNA: TGTGCCAGCAGCGCGCGCTATGGCTACACCTTC
CDR3: CASSARYGYTF
V: TRBV9
size: -
J: TRBJ1-2
D: -

DNA: TGTGCCAGCAGTTTAACCTGGAAGGTCAGGAGTCAGCCCCAGCATTTT
CDR3: CASSLTWKVRSQPQHF
V: TRBV12-3/TRBV12-4
size: -
J: TRBJ1-5
D: -

DNA: TGCGCCAGCAGCCTTACGTTCTTACCAGGGATATTAGAAGATACGCAGTATTTT
CDR3: CASSLTFLPGILEDTQYF
V: TRBV5-1
size: -
J: TRBJ2-3
D: -

DNA: TGTGCCACCCGACTGGGGGGAATGGGAGCTTTCTTT
CDR3: CATRLGGMGAFF
V: TRBV12-3/TRBV12-4
size: many
J: TRBJ1-1
D: -

DNA: TGTGCCATCAGTGAGACCGACCGGGCCGGGGAGCTGTTTTTT
CDR3: CAISETDRAGELFF
V: TRBV10-3
size: few
J: TRBJ2-2
D: -

DNA: TGTGCCAGCAGCCAAGGTGTCTGGAAAAGCACAGATACGCAGTATTTT
CDR3: CASSQGVWKSTDTQYF
V: TRBV3-1
size: few
J: TRBJ2-3
D: -

DNA: TGTGCCAGCAGCGGGGACTCCCATGAAAAACTGTTTTTT
CDR3: CASSGDSHEKLFF
V: TRBV2
size: -
J: TRBJ1-4
D: -

DNA: TGCAGTGCTCGGACTAGCGGGAGGAAGGATACGCAGTATTTT
CDR3: CSARTSGRKDTQYF
V: TRBV20-1
size: few
J: TRBJ2-3
D: TRBD2

DNA: TGTGCCAGCAGCTCGGGACAGGGAAGCGAGCAGTTCTTC
CDR3: CASSSGQGSEQFF
V: TRBV5-6
size: -
J: TRBJ2-1
D: TRBD1

DNA: TGTGCCACCAGTGATACAGCGGGAGCCGCAGATACGCAGTATTTT
CDR3: CATSDTAGAADTQYF
V: TRBV24-1
size: -
J: TRBJ2-3
D: TRBD2

DNA: TGTGCCAGCAGACGAATACCAGATACGCAGTATTTT
CDR3: CASRRIPDTQYF
V: TRBV12-3/TRBV12-4
size: -
J: TRBJ2-3
D: -

DNA: TGCAGCGTCACAGGGCTCAACACTGAAGCTTTCTTT
CDR3: CSVTGLNTEAFF
V: TRBV29-1
size: few
J: TRBJ1-1
D: -

DNA: TGTGCTAGTGGTAGCCGGGGGGGGCCTGCTCATGAGCAGTTCTTC
CDR3: CASGSRGGPAHEQFF
V: TRBV12-5
size: -
J: TRBJ2-1
D: TRBD2

DNA: TGCAGTGCTAGTCTACCGGCCACAGATACGCAGTATTTT
CDR3: CSASLPATDTQYF
V: TRBV20-1
size: -
J: TRBJ2-3
D: -

DNA: TGTGCCACCAGCAGAGATGTCAGGCAAGCTTTCTTT
CDR3: CATSRDVRQAFF
V: TRBV15
size: few
J: TRBJ1-1
D: -

DNA: TGTGCCAGCAGCCACGCCCGGGACAGGCCCTACGAGCAGTACTTC
CDR3: CASSHARDRPYEQYF
V: TRBV27
size: few
J: TRBJ2-7
D: TRBD1

DNA: TGCGCCAGCAGCGGACAGACCACAGATACGCAGTATTTT
CDR3: CASSGQTTDTQYF
V: TRBV5-1
size: -
J: TRBJ2-3
D: -

DNA: TGTGCCACCAGTAGGGACTTCGGAGAGACCCAGTACTTC
CDR3: CATSRDFGETQYF
V: TRBV24-1
size: -
J: TRBJ2-5
D: -

DNA: TGCGCCAGCAGCTACACTAGCGGGAGGGACAATGAGCAGTTCTTC
CDR3: CASSYTSGRDNEQFF
V: TRBV5-1
size: few
J: TRBJ2-1
D: TRBD2

DNA: TGTGCCAGCACCATGGGGGGGCTTTACGAGCAGTACTTC
CDR3: CASTMGGLYEQYF
V: TRBV12-3/TRBV12-4
size: few
J: TRBJ2-7
D: -

DNA: TGTGCCAGCAGTCGGGACTCGCCCGGCTACGAGCAGTACTTC
CDR3: CASSRDSPGYEQYF
V: TRBV6-1
size: few
J: TRBJ2-7
D: -

DNA: TGTGCCACCAGCCCCACTAGCGGGAGGGCCCAGTACGAGCAGTACTTC
CDR3: CATSPTSGRAQYEQYF
V: TRBV15
size: -
J: TRBJ2-7
D: TRBD2

DNA: TGTGCCAGCAGCCCGTCTGGGTTAGCGGGGGGAGCTGAGCAGTTCTTC
CDR3: CASSPSGLAGGAEQFF
V: TRBV28
size: -
J: TRBJ2-1
D: TRBD2

DNA: TGTGCCAGCAAGATCGGCCTAGCGGGGTACAATGAGCAGTTCTTC
CDR3: CASKIGLAGYNEQFF
V: TRBV6-2/TRBV6-3
size: many
J: TRBJ2-1
D: TRBD2